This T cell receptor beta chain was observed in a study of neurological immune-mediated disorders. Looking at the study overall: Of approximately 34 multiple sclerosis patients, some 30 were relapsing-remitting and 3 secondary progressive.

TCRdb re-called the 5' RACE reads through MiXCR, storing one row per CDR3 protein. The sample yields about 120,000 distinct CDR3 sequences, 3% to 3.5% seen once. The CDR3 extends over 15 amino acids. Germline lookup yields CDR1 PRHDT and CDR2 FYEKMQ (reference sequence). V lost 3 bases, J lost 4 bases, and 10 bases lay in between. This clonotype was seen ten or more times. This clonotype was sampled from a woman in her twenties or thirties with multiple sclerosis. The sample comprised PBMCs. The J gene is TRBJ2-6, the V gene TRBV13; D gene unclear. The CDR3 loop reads CASSFQAAGANVLTF. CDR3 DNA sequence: TGTGCCAGCAGCTTCCAGGCTGCCGGGGCCAACGTCCTGACTTTC.